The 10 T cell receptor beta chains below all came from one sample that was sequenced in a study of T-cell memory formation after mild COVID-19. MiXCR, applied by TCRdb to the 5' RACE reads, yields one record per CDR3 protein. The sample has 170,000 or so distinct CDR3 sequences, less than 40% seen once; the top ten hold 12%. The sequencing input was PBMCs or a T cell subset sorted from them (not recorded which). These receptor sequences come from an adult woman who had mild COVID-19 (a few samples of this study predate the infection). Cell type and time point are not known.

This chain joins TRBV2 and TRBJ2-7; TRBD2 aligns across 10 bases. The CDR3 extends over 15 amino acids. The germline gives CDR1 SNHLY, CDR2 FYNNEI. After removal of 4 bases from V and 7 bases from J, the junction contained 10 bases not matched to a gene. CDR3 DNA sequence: TGTGCCAGCAGTGTGGGAGCGGGAGGGCCTCAAGAGCAGTACTTC. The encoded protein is CASSVGAGGPQEQYF.

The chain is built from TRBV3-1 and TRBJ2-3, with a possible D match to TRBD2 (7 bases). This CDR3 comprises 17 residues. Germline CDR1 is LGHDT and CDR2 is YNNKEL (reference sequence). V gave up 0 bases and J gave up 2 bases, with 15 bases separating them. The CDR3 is CASSQDWTGGLTDTQYF. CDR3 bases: TGTGCCAGCAGCCAAGATTGGACGGGGGGCCTCACAGATACGCAGTATTTT.

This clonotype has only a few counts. This CDR3 reads CASRGLAHEQYF. The CDR3, as DNA: TGCGCCAGCCGGGGACTAGCTCACGAGCAGTACTTC. The rearrangement links TRBV10-2 to TRBJ2-7, with 9 bases lining up with TRBD2. Germline loops: CDR1 WSHSY, CDR2 SAAADI. V dropped 8 bases and J dropped 5; count of bases not matched to a gene: 4. The CDR3 spans 12 residues.

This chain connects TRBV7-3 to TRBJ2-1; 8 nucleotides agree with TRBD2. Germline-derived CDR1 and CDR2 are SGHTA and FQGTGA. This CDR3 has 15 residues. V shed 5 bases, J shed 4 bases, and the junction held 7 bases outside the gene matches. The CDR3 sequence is CASSLRSGSYNEQFF. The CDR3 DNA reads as TGTGCCAGCAGCCTCAGGAGCGGGAGTTACAATGAGCAGTTCTTC.

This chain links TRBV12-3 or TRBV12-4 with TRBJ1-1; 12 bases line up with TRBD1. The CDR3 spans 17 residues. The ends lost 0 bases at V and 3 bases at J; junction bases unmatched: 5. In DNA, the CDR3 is TGTGCCAGCAGTTTAGCCGGGACAGGGGGCGCCGACACTGAAGCTTTCTTT. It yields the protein CASSLAGTGGADTEAFF.

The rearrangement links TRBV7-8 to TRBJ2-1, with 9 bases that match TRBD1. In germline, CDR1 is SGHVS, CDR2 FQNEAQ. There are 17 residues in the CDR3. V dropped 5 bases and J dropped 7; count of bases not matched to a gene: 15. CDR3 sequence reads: CASSPITQGAFGNEQFF. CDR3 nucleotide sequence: TGTGCCAGCAGCCCGATCACACAGGGGGCTTTTGGGAATGAGCAGTTCTTC. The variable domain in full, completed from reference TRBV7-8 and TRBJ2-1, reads GAGVSQSPRYKVAKRGQDVALRCDPISGHVSLFWYQQALGQGPEFLTYFQNEAQLDKSGLPSDRFFAERPEGSVSTLKIQRTQQEDSAVYLCASSPITQGAFGNEQFFGPGTRLTVL.

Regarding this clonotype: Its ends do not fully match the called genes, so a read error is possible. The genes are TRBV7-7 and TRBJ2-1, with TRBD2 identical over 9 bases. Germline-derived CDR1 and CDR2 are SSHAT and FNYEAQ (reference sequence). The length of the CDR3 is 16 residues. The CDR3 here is CASSPRGAGGLNEQFF. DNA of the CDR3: TGTGCTAGCAGCCCCCGTGGGGCGGGAGGGCTAAATGAGCAGTTCTTC.

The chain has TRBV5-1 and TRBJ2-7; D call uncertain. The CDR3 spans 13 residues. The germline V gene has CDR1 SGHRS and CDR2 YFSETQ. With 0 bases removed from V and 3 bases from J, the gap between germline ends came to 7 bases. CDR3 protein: CASSLEGNYEQYF. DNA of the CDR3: TGCGCCAGCAGCTTGGAAGGGAACTACGAGCAGTACTTC.

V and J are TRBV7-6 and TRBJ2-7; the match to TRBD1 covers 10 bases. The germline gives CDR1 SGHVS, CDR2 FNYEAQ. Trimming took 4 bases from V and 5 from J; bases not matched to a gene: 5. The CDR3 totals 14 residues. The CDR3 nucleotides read TGTGCCAGCAGCTCCGAGACAGGGGGCAACGAGCAGTACTTC. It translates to CASSSETGGNEQYF.

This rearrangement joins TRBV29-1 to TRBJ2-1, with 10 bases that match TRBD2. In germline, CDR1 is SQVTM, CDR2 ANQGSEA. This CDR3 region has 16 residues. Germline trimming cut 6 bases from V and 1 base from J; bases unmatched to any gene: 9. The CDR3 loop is CSVVGLAALSYNEQFF. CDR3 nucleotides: TGCAGCGTGGTCGGACTAGCGGCACTATCCTACAATGAGCAGTTCTTC.